This TCR beta chain derives from a study of T cell repertoires in ileal Crohn's disease. In the study overall: Surgery for a complication: stricturing in about 60%, penetrating in about 40%. The M6 sample came from neoterminal ileum during colonoscopy after surgery.

Study-level findings and limits: High-frequency clones were more common in sorted CD8 than CD4 cells.

The table lists this clone with a few counts. Its specificity is unknown. Per sample, approximately 550 nanograms of biopsy DNA were TCRB immunosequenced. Some clones are missing from TCRdb's copy, which holds only in-frame ones; the method was immunoSEQ multiplex PCR. The table includes about 62,000 clones, roughly 89% detected once. Described time point: neoterminal ileum biopsy at postoperative endoscopy, about 6 months after surgery. Germline assignment: CDR1 MDHEN and CDR2 SYDVKM. V was pared by 8 bases and J by 3 bases, with 13 bases of the junction left unmatched. CDR3 length: 15 residues. This TCR derives from an adult with Crohn's disease. Sequencing input: ileal tissue. The gene calls are TRBV28 and TRBJ2-7, with TRBD1 matching over 7 bases. CDR3 nucleotides: TGTGCCAGCCCACCCCACAGGGGAACTCTCTACGAGCAGTACTTC. Amino acids: CASPPHRGTLYEQYF.